Described below is a single T cell receptor (beta chain) sequence and its context. Its antigen is unknown. The data stem from a study of T cells expressing NK-cell markers. In generating TCR beta cDNA, 5'RACE template switching with UMIs was used. TCRdb re-called the 5' RACE reads; one entry per CDR3 protein, DNA not given. Its clone listing holds about half a million distinct CDR3 sequences. Study-wide findings and caveats: The study left the HCMV specificity of expanded NKG2C+ T cell clones unresolved. About 1.0-8% of CD8+ T cells in more than 5 donors belonged to dominant NKG2C+ clonotypes.

Germline V CDR1 and CDR2: KGHDR, SFDVKD. The CDR3 length is 15 residues. The sequence was collected from a woman in her forties or fifties in good health. V and J are TRBV24-1 and TRBJ2-1; TCRdb outputs TRBD1, but without DNA this stays unchecked. Sample: blood T cells: a sorted CD56 or NKG2C T cell subset, CD4+ or CD8+ T cells, or bulk PBMC T cells (not recorded which). The CDR3 region is CATSETGPLSGEQFF.